Following are 13 T cell receptor beta chains from one sample sequenced in a study of glioma-infiltrating T cells after dendritic cell vaccination. Time point meaning: after dendritic cell vaccination, including at tumor progression/relapse. Repertoires were generated with immunoSEQ multiplex PCR, while TCRdb's copy carries only in-frame clones and drops some. The sample has 90,000 to 140,000 clones, 85% to 90% seen once. Source: blood, taken after dendritic cell vaccination. Source of these receptors: a human donor with glioblastoma.

The J gene is TRBJ2-7, the V gene TRBV11-3, with TRBD2 matching 7 bases. V lost 1 base to trimming and J lost 7 bases; unmatched junction nucleotides: 10. CDR1 and CDR2 (germline): SGHNT, YENEEA. This CDR3 has 15 amino acids. CDR3 sequence: CASSLAPSGVREQYF. The CDR3 region has the DNA TGTGCCAGCAGCTTAGCCCCTAGCGGTGTTCGGGAGCAGTACTTC.

This rearrangement joins TRBV5-1 to TRBJ1-1; D uncertain. Trimming removed 3 bases at V and 4 bases at J, with 10 bases between. Germline V CDR1 and CDR2: SGHRS, YFSETQ. This CDR3 has 13 amino acids. CDR3 bases: TGCGCCAGCAGCTCCCCTGGAGTCACTGAAGCTTTCTTT. It specifies CASSSPGVTEAFF.

The chain recombines TRBV19 with TRBJ1-5; D is ambiguous. V was clipped by 7 bases and J by 0 bases, with 7 bases between them. CDR1 is LNHDA and CDR2 is SQIVND in the germline V gene (reference sequence). The CDR3 is 13 amino acids. For the CDR3, the DNA is TGTGCCAGTAACCCAGATAGCAATCAGCCCCAGCATTTT. It yields the protein CASNPDSNQPQHF.

The chain has TRBV14 and TRBJ2-5; weak D call: TRBD1 (7 bases). CDR1 SGHDN and CDR2 FVKESK come from the germline V gene. V was trimmed by 2 bases and J by 4 bases, leaving 20 bases between them. The length of the CDR3 is 17 residues. CDR3 protein: CASSQNQGGDGGETQYF. The DNA of the CDR3 is TGTGCCAGCAGCCAAAACCAGGGGGGAGATGGGGGAGAGACCCAGTACTTC.

The V gene is TRBV19, the J gene TRBJ1-5; TRBD1 aligns across 9 bases. The CDR3 extends over 16 amino acids. CDR1 is LNHDA, CDR2 SQIVND, per germline (reference sequence). The J segment lost 4 bases and the V segment lost 3 bases, leaving 7 bases of the junction unmatched. CDR3 amino acids: CASSIVGTGTNQPQHF. CDR3 coding DNA: TGTGCCAGTAGTATCGTCGGGACAGGGACGAATCAGCCCCAGCATTTT.

The V and J genes are TRBV10-3 and TRBJ1-2; 7 bases line up with TRBD1. Germline V gene sequence: CDR1 ENHRY, CDR2 SYGVKD. The V and J ends lost 3 bases and 5 bases, in that order; junction bases with no gene match: 0. The CDR3 has 12 residues. This CDR3 is CAISDRGYGYTF. The CDR3 coding sequence is TGTGCCATCAGTGACAGGGGGTATGGCTACACCTTC.

The chain uses TRBV15 and TRBJ1-3; D might be TRBD1 (5 bases). The germline CDR1 and CDR2 sequences are LNHNV and YYDKDF (reference sequence). V lost 0 bases to trimming and J lost 1 base, with 19 bases between them. The CDR3 length is 19 residues. The CDR3 DNA is TGTGCCACCAGCAGAGATCCCCGGACACCCCGTGGGTCTGGAAACACCATATATTTT. Translation gives CATSRDPRTPRGSGNTIYF.

The CDR3 bases are TGTGCCAGCAGTGAAGGACTAGCGGGAATTGGAGTGCAGTACTTC. Its translation: CASSEGLAGIGVQYF. The chain joins TRBV6-1 to TRBJ2-7; 11 bases fit TRBD2. J lost 9 bases, V lost 1 base, and 8 bases had no gene match. Germline V gene sequence: CDR1 MNHNS, CDR2 SASEGT. The CDR3 sequence is 15 residues long.

The chain uses TRBV5-1 and TRBJ2-7; D is possibly TRBD2 (5 bases). Germline assignment: CDR1 SGHRS and CDR2 YFSETQ. The CDR3 extends over 14 amino acids. The germline V and J ends were trimmed by 4 bases and 7 bases, with 18 bases remaining between them. CDR3 sequence reads: CASSPDGGVGEQYF. For the CDR3, the DNA is TGCGCCAGCAGCCCGGACGGAGGAGTAGGAGAGCAGTACTTC.

This clone was seen more than once but under ten times. The sample holds other DNA sequences that translate to the same CDR3. This sequence joins TRBV5-1 and TRBJ2-3; D unclear. Per the germline V gene, CDR1 is SGHRS and CDR2 is YFSETQ. Trimming shortened V by 3 bases and J by 0 bases, and 2 bases separated the two germline ends. The CDR3 extends over 12 amino acids. The CDR3 DNA follows: TGCGCCAGCAGCTCTAGCACAGATACGCAGTATTTT. This translates into CASSSSTDTQYF.

This clone came up once. The chain recombines TRBV7-6 with TRBJ2-2, with D perhaps matching TRBD1 (6 bases). V was pared by 6 bases and J by 0 bases, with 14 bases between. This CDR3 region has 16 residues. The germline V gene has CDR1 SGHVS and CDR2 FNYEAQ. The CDR3 sequence: CASRPVTGPNTGELFF. CDR3 coding DNA: TGTGCCAGCAGGCCTGTGACAGGACCGAACACCGGGGAGCTGTTTTTT.

This chain joins TRBV5-1 and TRBJ1-2, with a tentative D call TRBD1 (5 bases). From germline, CDR1 is SGHRS and CDR2 YFSETQ. This CDR3 has 13 residues. Trimming took off 5 bases at V and 4 bases at J, with 12 bases between the two ends. As DNA, the CDR3 is TGCGCCAGCAGGACAGCCAGCCCCTATGGCTACACCTTC. Translating gives CASRTASPYGYTF.

The V and J genes are TRBV7-9 and TRBJ1-1; no firm D call. This CDR3 region has 14 residues. Trimming removed 2 bases from V and 4 bases from J, with 11 bases in between. Per germline, CDR1 SEHNR and CDR2 FQNEAQ (reference sequence). The CDR3 protein is CASSLPDSTTEAFF. DNA for the CDR3: TGTGCCAGCAGCTTACCGGACTCGACCACTGAAGCTTTCTTT.